A selection of T cell receptor beta chains follows, all from one sample in a study of OX40 agonist ivuxolimab in advanced cancers. Here immunoSEQ multiplex PCR was the method, and the copy in TCRdb shows in-frame clones only, minus some. The sample records roughly 63,000 clones, about nine tenths being singletons. The sample in question was CD4+ or CD8+ T cells sorted from blood, obtained in a trial of the OX40 agonist ivuxolimab. Receptors were obtained from an adult with an advanced solid tumor such as melanoma, head and neck, liver or kidney cancer. Each CDR3 is given with its conserved first and last residue. Fields, in order: D gene, V gene, clone size, J gene, CDR3 protein, CDR3 DNA. A D gene is named only where the DNA matches it firmly. Only some rows state a clone size, as once, few, many or a class for expanded clones.

>.|TRBV10-3|.|TRBJ2-1
CAISVEGAGGTYNEQFF
TGTGCCATCAGTGTTGAGGGGGCGGGAGGAACCTACAATGAGCAGTTCTTC
>TRBD2|TRBV4-1|.|TRBJ2-7
CASSQDPGGSYEQYF
TGCGCCAGCAGCCAAGATCCGGGAGGCTCCTACGAGCAGTACTTC
>TRBD1|TRBV19|.|TRBJ2-7
CASSSGQGGYEQYF
TGTGCCAGTAGTTCCGGACAGGGGGGATACGAGCAGTACTTC
>TRBD2|TRBV19|.|TRBJ2-3
CASSIASGRAWDTQYF
TGTGCCAGTAGTATAGCTAGCGGGAGGGCCTGGGATACGCAGTATTTT
>.|TRBV5-6|.|TRBJ1-1
CASSWEGGNTEAFF
TGTGCCAGCAGCTGGGAGGGGGGGAACACTGAAGCTTTCTTT
>.|TRBV30|.|TRBJ2-1
CAWELASYNEQFF
TGTGCCTGGGAGCTAGCCTCCTACAATGAGCAGTTCTTC
>TRBD2|TRBV5-1|.|TRBJ2-1
CASSLGLAGTPRSYNEQFF
TGCGCCAGCAGTTTAGGGCTAGCGGGGACTCCCCGTTCCTACAATGAGCAGTTCTTC
>TRBD1|TRBV7-9|.|TRBJ2-3
CASSRQGASTDTQYF
TGTGCCAGCAGCCGGCAGGGGGCCTCCACAGATACGCAGTATTTT
>.|TRBV5-1|once|TRBJ1-5
CASSLGGGNQPQHF
TGCGCCAGCAGCTTGGGGGGGGGCAATCAGCCCCAGCATTTT
>.|TRBV7-9|.|TRBJ2-2
CASRENTGELFF
TGTGCCAGCAGGGAGAACACCGGGGAGCTGTTTTTT
>.|TRBV27|.|TRBJ1-5
CASSLGPDIQPQHF
TGTGCCAGCAGTTTAGGTCCGGACATCCAGCCCCAGCATTTT
>TRBD2|TRBV7-9|.|TRBJ2-7
CASSHLGLDSYEQYF
TGTGCCAGCAGCCACCTGGGACTAGACTCCTACGAGCAGTACTTC
>TRBD2|TRBV19|.|TRBJ2-7
CASSFGTSGSYEQYF
TGTGCCAGTAGTTTCGGGACTAGCGGTTCCTACGAGCAGTACTTC
>.|TRBV7-6|many|TRBJ2-7
CASSPQGSPPYEQYF
TGTGCCAGCAGCCCCCAGGGTAGCCCCCCCTACGAGCAGTACTTC
>TRBD2|TRBV27|.|TRBJ2-1
CASSLGGVDEQFF
TGTGCCAGCAGTTTAGGGGGGGTCGATGAGCAGTTCTTC
>.|TRBV19|.|TRBJ1-2
CASSNPYRRADYGYTF
TGTGCCAGTAGTAATCCCTATAGAAGGGCCGACTATGGCTACACCTTC
>.|TRBV10-2|once|TRBJ2-1
CASSESIRGPTNNEQFF
TGCGCCAGCAGTGAGTCGATTCGGGGCCCTACTAACAATGAGCAGTTCTTC
>TRBD2|TRBV7-8|.|TRBJ2-1
CASSLGTSNNEQFF
TGTGCCAGCAGCCTTGGGACTAGCAATAATGAGCAGTTCTTC
>TRBD1|TRBV28|.|TRBJ1-5
CASSSRTGIYNQPQHF
TGTGCCAGCAGTTCCAGGACAGGGATTTACAATCAGCCCCAGCATTTT
>.|TRBV28|.|TRBJ2-7
CASKMTRSYEQYF
TGTGCCAGCAAGATGACCCGTTCCTACGAGCAGTACTTC
>TRBD1|TRBV4-2|.|TRBJ1-4
CASSQDTTGGIEKLFF
TGTGCCAGCAGCCAAGATACGACAGGGGGCATTGAAAAACTGTTTTTT
>TRBD1|TRBV30|.|TRBJ1-2
CAWSPGQGGNTF
TGTGCCTGGAGCCCGGGACAGGGAGGGAACACCTTC
>.|TRBV28|.|TRBJ2-5
CASRNPGLQQETQYF
TGTGCCAGCAGGAATCCGGGACTTCAGCAAGAGACCCAGTACTTC
>TRBD1|TRBV9|.|TRBJ2-1
CASSVGGQGLLNEQFF
TGTGCCAGCAGCGTAGGGGGACAGGGGCTTCTCAATGAGCAGTTCTTC
>.|TRBV7-9|.|TRBJ1-1
CASSLLAANTEAFF
TGTGCCAGCAGCTTATTGGCAGCAAACACTGAAGCTTTCTTT
>TRBD1|TRBV11-3|.|TRBJ1-6
CASSLRGGGEGNSPLHF
TGTGCCAGCAGCTTAAGGGGAGGGGGCGAGGGTAATTCACCCCTCCACTTT
>.|TRBV4-1|.|TRBJ2-2
CASSHGRGTNTGELFF
TGCGCCAGCAGCCATGGGCGGGGAACGAACACCGGGGAGCTGTTTTTT
>TRBD2|TRBV7-9|once|TRBJ2-3
CASSLSGRGDTQYF
TGTGCCAGCAGCTTAAGCGGGAGGGGAGATACGCAGTATTTT
>.|TRBV29-1|.|TRBJ2-1
CSLGTTPHEQFF
TGCAGCCTTGGGACCACCCCACACGAGCAGTTCTTC
>TRBD1|TRBV2|.|TRBJ1-2
CASSEVRAGGPYGYTF
TGTGCCAGCAGTGAAGTTAGGGCAGGGGGCCCCTATGGCTACACCTTC
>TRBD2|TRBV29-1|.|TRBJ2-1
CSGRKLAGGGFPYNEQFF
TGCAGCGGTAGAAAGTTGGCGGGGGGAGGGTTCCCCTACAATGAGCAGTTCTTC
>.|TRBV27|.|TRBJ2-1
CASSSTPPHEQFF
TGTGCCAGCAGTTCAACCCCCCCGCATGAGCAGTTCTTC
>.|TRBV29-1|.|TRBJ2-3
CAGRFSTDTQYF
TGCGCAGGGCGGTTTAGCACAGATACGCAGTATTTT
>.|TRBV18|.|TRBJ2-3
CASSPRLVTTDTQYF
TGTGCCAGCTCACCCCGACTAGTGACCACAGATACGCAGTATTTT
>.|TRBV11-2|.|TRBJ1-2
CASSFGPANYGYTF
TGTGCCAGCAGCTTCGGCCCAGCTAACTATGGCTACACCTTC
>.|TRBV7-8|.|TRBJ2-1
CASSLVANSAFNEQFF
TGTGCCAGCAGCTTAGTGGCAAATTCGGCTTTCAATGAGCAGTTCTTC
>.|TRBV9|once|TRBJ2-1
CASSPGAGREQFF
TGTGCCAGCAGCCCAGGAGCGGGTCGTGAGCAGTTCTTC
>TRBD1|TRBV19|few|TRBJ1-1
CASSPDRVENTEAFF
TGTGCCAGTAGTCCCGACAGGGTCGAGAACACTGAAGCTTTCTTT
>.|TRBV7-5|.|TRBJ2-3
CARSLRTSGTDTQYF
TGTGCCAGAAGCCTAAGGACTAGCGGCACAGATACGCAGTATTTT
>TRBD1|TRBV6-6|.|TRBJ1-4
CASSTRTGPNEKLFF
TGTGCCAGCAGTACCAGGACAGGGCCGAATGAAAAACTGTTTTTT
>.|TRBV27|once|TRBJ2-1
CASSRHTIRSGYNEQFF
TGTGCCAGCAGTCGACACACTATCAGGTCGGGTTACAATGAGCAGTTCTTC
>.|TRBV5-6|.|TRBJ1-1
CASSSRGNGQAEAFF
TGTGCCAGCAGCTCCCGCGGTAATGGGCAAGCTGAAGCTTTCTTT